This TCR beta chain was sequenced in a study of T cells in Graves' hyperthyroidism and ophthalmopathy. Overall study results and limits: Most thyroid clonotypes with frequency above 0.001 were detected in blood.

In germline, CDR1 is MNHEY, CDR2 SVGEGT. Trimming shortened V by 6 bases and J by 2 bases, and 10 bases separated the two germline ends. This CDR3 comprises 13 residues. RNA transcripts yielded amplified TCR beta CDR3 regions. The study used the HTBI primer set for a first-round RT-PCR of the TCR CDR3. One entry per CDR3 protein results from TCRdb running MiXCR on the multiplex PCR reads. The sample includes 500,000 or so distinct CDR3 sequences, about 16% of them seen just once. This clonotype was counted once. No antigen is known for it. This clonotype was sampled from a woman under 40 with Graves' ophthalmopathy. The chain links TRBV6-2 or TRBV6-3 to TRBJ2-5; D remains ambiguous. Material for sequencing was blood. DNA for the CDR3: TGTGCCAGCAGGAGCACAGCTCAAGAGACCCAGTACTTC. It is translated as CASRSTAQETQYF.